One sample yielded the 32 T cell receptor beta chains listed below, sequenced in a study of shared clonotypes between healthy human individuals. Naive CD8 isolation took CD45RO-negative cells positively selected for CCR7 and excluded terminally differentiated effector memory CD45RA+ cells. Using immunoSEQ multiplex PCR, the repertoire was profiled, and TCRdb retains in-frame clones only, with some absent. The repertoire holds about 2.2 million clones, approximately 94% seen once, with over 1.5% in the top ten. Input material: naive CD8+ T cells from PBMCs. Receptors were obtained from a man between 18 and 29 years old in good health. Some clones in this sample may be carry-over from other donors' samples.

CDR3 sequence (DNA): TGTGCCAGCAGTCCCAGGGACTCTGGAAACACCATATATTTT. Translation: CASSPRDSGNTIYF. This chain connects TRBV28 to TRBJ1-3, with a weak D call TRBD1 (5 bases). Trimming left V 5 bases short and J 0 bases short, with 8 bases between. CDR3 length equals 14 residues. Germline loops: CDR1 MDHEN, CDR2 SYDVKM.

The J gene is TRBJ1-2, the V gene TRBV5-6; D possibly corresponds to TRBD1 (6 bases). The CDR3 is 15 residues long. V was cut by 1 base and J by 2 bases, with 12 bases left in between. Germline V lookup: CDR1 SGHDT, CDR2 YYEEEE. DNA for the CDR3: TGTGCCAGCAGCTTGAGCGGGACACTAAACTATGGCTACACCTTC. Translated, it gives CASSLSGTLNYGYTF.

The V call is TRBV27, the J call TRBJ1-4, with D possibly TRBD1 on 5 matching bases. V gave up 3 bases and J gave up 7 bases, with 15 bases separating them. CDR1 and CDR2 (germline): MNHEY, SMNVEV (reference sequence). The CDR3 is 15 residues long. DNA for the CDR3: TGTGCCAGCAGTTTCGCGCAGGGCGCGGGTGAAAAACTGTTTTTT. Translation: CASSFAQGAGEKLFF. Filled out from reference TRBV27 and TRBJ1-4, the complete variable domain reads EAQVTQNPRYLITVTGKKLTVTCSQNMNHEYMSWYRQDPGLGLRQIYYSMNVEVTDKGDVPEGYKVSRKEKRNFPLILESPSPNQTSLYFCASSFAQGAGEKLFFGSGTQLSVL.

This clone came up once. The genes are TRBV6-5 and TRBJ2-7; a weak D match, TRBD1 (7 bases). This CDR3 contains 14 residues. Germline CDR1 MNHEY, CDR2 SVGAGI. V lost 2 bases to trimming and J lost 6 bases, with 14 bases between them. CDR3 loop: CASSYRPQGGEQYF. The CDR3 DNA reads TGTGCCAGCAGTTACCGACCCCAGGGGGGCGAGCAGTACTTC.

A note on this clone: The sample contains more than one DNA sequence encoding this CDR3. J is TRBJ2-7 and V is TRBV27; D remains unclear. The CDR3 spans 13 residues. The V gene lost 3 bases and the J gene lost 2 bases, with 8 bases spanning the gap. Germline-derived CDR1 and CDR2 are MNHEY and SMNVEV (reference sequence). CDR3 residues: CASSFSGAYEQYF. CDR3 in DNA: TGTGCCAGCAGTTTTTCCGGAGCCTACGAGCAGTACTTC.

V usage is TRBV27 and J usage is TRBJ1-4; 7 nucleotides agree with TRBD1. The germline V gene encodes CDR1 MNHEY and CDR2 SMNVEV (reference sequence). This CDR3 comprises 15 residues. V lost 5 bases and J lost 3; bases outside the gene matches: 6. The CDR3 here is CASSPQGVANEKLFF. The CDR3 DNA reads TGTGCCAGCAGTCCTCAGGGGGTGGCTAATGAAAAACTGTTTTTT.

The CDR3 nucleotides are TGCGCCAGCAGCCAAGAATCTGGCCTCGTTAATTCACCCCTCCACTTT. Protein sequence: CASSQESGLVNSPLHF. This chain connects TRBV4-1 to TRBJ1-6; no reliable D call. V lost 0 bases and J 6 bases, leaving 12 bases between the germline ends. This CDR3 has 16 residues. Germline V CDR1 and CDR2: MGHRA, YSYEKL.

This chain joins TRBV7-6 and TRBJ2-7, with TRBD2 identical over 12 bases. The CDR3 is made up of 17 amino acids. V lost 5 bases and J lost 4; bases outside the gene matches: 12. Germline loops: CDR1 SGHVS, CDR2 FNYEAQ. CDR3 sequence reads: CASSTLAGGAAGYEQYF. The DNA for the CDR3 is TGTGCCAGCAGCACTCTAGCGGGGGGGGCGGCGGGTTACGAGCAGTACTTC.

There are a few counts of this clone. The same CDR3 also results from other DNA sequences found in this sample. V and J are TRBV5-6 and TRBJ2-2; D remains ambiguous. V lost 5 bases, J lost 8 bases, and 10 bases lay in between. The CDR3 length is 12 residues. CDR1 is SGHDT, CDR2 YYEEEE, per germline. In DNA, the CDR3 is TGTGCCAGCAGTTTAGGAGCGGGGGAGCTGTTTTTT. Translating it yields CASSLGAGELFF. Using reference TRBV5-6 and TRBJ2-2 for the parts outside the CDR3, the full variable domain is DAGVTQSPTHLIKTRGQQVTLRCSPKSGHDTVSWYQQALGQGPQFIFQYYEEEERQRGNFPDRFSGHQFPNYSSELNVNALLLGDSALYLCASSLGAGELFFGEGSRLTVL.

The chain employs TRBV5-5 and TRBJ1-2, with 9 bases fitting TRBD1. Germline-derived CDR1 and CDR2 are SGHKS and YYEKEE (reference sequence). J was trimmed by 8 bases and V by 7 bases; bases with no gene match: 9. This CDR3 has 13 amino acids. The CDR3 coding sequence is TGTGCCAGCCGCGACAGGGGGACGTGGGGCTACACCTTC. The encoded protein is CASRDRGTWGYTF.

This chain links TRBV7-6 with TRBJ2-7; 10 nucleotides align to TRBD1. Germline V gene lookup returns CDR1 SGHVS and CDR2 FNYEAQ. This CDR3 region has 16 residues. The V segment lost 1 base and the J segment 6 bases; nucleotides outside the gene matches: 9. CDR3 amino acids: CASSLGRGGQGVEQYF. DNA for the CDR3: TGTGCCAGCAGCTTAGGTCGGGGAGGACAGGGGGTCGAGCAGTACTTC.

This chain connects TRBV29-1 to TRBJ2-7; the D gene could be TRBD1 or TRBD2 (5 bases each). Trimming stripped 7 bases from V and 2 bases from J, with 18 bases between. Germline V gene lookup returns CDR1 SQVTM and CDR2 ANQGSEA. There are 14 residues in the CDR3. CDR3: CSASTLRDPYEQYF. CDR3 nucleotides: TGCAGCGCGTCGACCCTCAGGGACCCCTACGAGCAGTACTTC.

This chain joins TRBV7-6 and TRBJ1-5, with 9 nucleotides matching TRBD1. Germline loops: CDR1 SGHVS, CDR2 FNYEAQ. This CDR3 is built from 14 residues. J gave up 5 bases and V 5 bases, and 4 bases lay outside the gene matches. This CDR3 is CASSRTGVDQPQHF. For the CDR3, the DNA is TGTGCCAGCAGCCGGACAGGGGTCGATCAGCCCCAGCATTTT.

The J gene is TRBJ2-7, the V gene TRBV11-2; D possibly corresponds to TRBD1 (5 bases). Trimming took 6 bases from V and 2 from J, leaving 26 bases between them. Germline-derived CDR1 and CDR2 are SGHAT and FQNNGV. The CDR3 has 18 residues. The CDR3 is CASSLSAARTKLPYEQYF. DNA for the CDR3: TGTGCCAGCAGTTTATCGGCGGCTAGGACAAAACTACCCTACGAGCAGTACTTC.

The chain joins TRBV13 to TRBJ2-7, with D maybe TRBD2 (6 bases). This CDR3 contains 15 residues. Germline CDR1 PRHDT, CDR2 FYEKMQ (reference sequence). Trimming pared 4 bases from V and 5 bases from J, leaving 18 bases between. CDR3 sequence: CASSSRLVSTDEQYF. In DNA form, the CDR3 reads TGTGCCAGCAGCTCGCGACTAGTGAGTACGGACGAGCAGTACTTC.

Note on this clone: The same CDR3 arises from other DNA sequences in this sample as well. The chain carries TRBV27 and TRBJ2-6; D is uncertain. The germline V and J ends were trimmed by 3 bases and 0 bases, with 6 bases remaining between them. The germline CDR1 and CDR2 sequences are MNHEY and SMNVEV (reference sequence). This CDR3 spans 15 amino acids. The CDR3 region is CASSLGNSGANVLTF. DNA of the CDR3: TGTGCCAGCAGTTTGGGCAACTCTGGGGCCAACGTCCTGACTTTC.

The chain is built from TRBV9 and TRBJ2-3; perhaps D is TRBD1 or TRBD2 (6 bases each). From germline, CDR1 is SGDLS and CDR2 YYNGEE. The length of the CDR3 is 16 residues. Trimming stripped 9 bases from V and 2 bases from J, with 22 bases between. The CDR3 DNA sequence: TGTGCCACGGGGGCTGGGGCTAGGGACCTCACAGATACGCAGTATTTT. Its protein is CATGAGARDLTDTQYF.

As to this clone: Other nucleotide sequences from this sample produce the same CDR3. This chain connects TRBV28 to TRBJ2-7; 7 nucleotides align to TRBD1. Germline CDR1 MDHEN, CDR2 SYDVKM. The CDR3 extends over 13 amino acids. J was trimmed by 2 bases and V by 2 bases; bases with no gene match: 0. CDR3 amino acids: CASSLGTAYEQYF. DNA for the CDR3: TGTGCCAGCAGTTTAGGGACAGCCTACGAGCAGTACTTC.

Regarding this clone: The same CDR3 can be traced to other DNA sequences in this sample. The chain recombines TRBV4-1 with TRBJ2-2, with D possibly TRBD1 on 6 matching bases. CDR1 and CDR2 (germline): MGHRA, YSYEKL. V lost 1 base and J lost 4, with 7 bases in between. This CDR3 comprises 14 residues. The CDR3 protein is CASSQGTATGELFF. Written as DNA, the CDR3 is TGCGCCAGCAGCCAAGGGACAGCCACCGGGGAGCTGTTTTTT.

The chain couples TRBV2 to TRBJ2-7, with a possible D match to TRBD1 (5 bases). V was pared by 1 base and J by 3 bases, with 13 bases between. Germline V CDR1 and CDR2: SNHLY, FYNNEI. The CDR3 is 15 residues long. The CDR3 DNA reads TGTGCCAGCAGTGAAGGAAGGGGCGGATTCTACGAGCAGTACTTC. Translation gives CASSEGRGGFYEQYF.

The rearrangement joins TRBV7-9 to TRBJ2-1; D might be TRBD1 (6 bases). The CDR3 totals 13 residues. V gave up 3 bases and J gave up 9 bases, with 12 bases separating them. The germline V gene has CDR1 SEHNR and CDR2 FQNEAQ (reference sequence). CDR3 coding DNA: TGTGCCAGCAGCTTCCTCAGGGGCGGTGAGCAGTTCTTC. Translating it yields CASSFLRGGEQFF.

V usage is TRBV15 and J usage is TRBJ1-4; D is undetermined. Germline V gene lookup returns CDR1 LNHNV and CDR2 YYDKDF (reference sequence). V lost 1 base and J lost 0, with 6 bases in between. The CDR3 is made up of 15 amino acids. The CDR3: CATSRVQTTNEKLFF. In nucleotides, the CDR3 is TGTGCCACCAGCAGAGTACAGACAACTAATGAAAAACTGTTTTTT.

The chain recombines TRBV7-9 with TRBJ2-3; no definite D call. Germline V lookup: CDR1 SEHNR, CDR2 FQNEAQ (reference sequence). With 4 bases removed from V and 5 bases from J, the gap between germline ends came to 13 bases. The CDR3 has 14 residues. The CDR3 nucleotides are TGTGCCAGCAGCTCTCCCTATGAACTAGATACGCAGTATTTT. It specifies CASSSPYELDTQYF.

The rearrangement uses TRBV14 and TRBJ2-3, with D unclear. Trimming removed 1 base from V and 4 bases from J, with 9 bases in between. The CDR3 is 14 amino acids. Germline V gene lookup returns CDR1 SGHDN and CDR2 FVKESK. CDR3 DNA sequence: TGTGCCAGCAGCCAAGGGATTCACGCAGATACGCAGTATTTT. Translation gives CASSQGIHADTQYF. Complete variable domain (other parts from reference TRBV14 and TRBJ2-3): EAGVTQFPSHSVIEKGQTVTLRCDPISGHDNLYWYRRVMGKEIKFLLHFVKESKQDESGMPNNRFLAERTGGTYSTLKVQPAELEDSGVYFCASSQGIHADTQYFGPGTRLTVL.

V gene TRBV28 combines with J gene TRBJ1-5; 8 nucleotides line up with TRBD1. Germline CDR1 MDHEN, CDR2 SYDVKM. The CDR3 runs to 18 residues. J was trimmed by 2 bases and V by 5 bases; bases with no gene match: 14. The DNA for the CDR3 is TGTGCCAGCAGTCGCCAATTCGGACAGGGCGGCGGCAATCAGCCCCAGCATTTT. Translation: CASSRQFGQGGGNQPQHF.

CDR3 residues: CASRVRGGMTEAFF. Written as DNA, the CDR3 is TGTGCCAGCAGAGTAAGGGGCGGGATGACTGAAGCTTTCTTT. V and J are TRBV2 and TRBJ1-1; a possible D gene is TRBD1 (5 bases). The germline CDR1 and CDR2 sequences are SNHLY and FYNNEI. The CDR3 loop spans 14 amino acids. V shed 6 bases and J shed 5 bases, with 16 bases lying between them. Looking up the rest from reference TRBV2 and TRBJ1-1 gives the full variable domain: EPEVTQTPSHQVTQMGQEVILRCVPISNHLYFYWYRQILGQKVEFLVSFYNNEISEKSEIFDDQFSVERPDGSNFTLKIRSTKLEDSAMYFCASRVRGGMTEAFFGQGTRLTVV.

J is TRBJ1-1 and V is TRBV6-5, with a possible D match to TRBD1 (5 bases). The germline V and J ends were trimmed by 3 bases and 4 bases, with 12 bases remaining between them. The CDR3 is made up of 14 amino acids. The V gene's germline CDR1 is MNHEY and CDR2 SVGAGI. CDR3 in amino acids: CASSYFQGSTEAFF. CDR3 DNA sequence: TGTGCCAGCAGTTATTTTCAGGGTTCCACTGAAGCTTTCTTT.

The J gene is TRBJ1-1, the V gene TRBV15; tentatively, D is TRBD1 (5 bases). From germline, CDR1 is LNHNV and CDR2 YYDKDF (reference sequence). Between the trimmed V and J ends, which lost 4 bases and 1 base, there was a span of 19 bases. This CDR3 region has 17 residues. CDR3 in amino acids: CATSTPSGALRNTEAFF. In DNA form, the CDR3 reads TGTGCCACCAGCACCCCTTCCGGGGCCCTCAGGAACACTGAAGCTTTCTTT.

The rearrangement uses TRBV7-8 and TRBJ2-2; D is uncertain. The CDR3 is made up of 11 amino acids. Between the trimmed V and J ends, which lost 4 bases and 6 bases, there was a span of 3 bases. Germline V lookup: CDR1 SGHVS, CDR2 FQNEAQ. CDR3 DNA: TGTGCCAGCAGCTCCTCCGGGGAGCTGTTTTTT. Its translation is CASSSSGELFF.

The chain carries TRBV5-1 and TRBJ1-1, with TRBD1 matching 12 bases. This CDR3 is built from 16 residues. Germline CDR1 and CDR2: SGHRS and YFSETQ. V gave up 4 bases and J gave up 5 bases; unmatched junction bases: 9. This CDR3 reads CASSRTGQGASTEAFF. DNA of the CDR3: TGCGCCAGCAGCCGAACGGGACAGGGGGCTAGTACTGAAGCTTTCTTT.

CDR3 DNA sequence: TGTGCCAGTAGTTTTAGCGGGAGCGCGTACGAGCAGTACTTC. It is translated as CASSFSGSAYEQYF. J is TRBJ2-7 and V is TRBV19; TRBD2 matches 9 bases. Germline V CDR1 and CDR2: LNHDA, SQIVND (reference sequence). The CDR3 is 14 residues long. After removal of 5 bases from V and 4 bases from J, the junction contained 6 bases not matched to a gene.

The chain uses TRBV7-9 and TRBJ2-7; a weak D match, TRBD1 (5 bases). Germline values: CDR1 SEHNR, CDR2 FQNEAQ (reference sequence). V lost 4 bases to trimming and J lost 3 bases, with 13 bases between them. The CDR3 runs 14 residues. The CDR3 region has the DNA TGTGCCAGCAGCTCTGTGGGCAGGGACTACGAGCAGTACTTC. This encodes CASSSVGRDYEQYF.